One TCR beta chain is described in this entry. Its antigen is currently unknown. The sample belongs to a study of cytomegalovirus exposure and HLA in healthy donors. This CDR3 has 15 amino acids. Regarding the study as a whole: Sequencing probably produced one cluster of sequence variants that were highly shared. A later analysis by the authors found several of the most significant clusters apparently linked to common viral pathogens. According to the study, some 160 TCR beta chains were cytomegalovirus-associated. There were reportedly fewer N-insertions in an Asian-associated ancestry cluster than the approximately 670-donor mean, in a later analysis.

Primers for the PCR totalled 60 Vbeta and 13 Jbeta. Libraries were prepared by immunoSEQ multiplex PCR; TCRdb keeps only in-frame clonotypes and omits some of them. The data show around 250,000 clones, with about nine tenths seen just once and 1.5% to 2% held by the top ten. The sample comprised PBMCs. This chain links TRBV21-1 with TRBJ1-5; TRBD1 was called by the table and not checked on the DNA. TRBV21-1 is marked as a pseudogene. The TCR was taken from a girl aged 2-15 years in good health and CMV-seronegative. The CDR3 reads CASSMDRGGNQPQHF. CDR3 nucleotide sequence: TGTGCCAGCAGCATGGACAGGGGGGGCAATCAGCCCCAGCATTTT.